The 8 T cell receptor beta chains presented below share a single source sample, sequenced in a study of beta chain features in type 1 diabetes. Of the isolated RNA, all was reverse transcribed, and so the sequenced material was expressed TCRB transcripts. TCRdb's copy holds only in-frame clones and misses some; the assay was immunoSEQ multiplex PCR. The repertoire consists of under 400,000 clones, with about 20% occurring once and the leading ten covering around 0.044%. Sequenced: naive CD4+ T cells from blood. The receptors were gathered from a woman aged 18 to 35 in good health.

The chain combines TRBV7-9 with TRBJ2-5; D unresolved. The CDR3 is 13 amino acids. Trimming removed 5 bases at V and 5 bases at J, with 12 bases between. The germline gives CDR1 SEHNR, CDR2 FQNEAQ (reference sequence). CDR3 sequence reads: CASSASLGETQYF. CDR3 coding DNA: TGTGCCAGCAGCGCCTCCCTCGGGGAGACCCAGTACTTC. Filled out from reference TRBV7-9 and TRBJ2-5, the complete variable domain reads DTGVSQNPRHKITKRGQNVTFRCDPISEHNRLYWYRQTLGQGPEFLTYFQNEAQLEKSRLLSDRFSAERPKGSFSTLEIQRTEQGDSAMYLCASSASLGETQYFGPGTRLLVL.

V is TRBV19 and J is TRBJ2-2; 10 positions agree with TRBD1. Germline CDR1 LNHDA, CDR2 SQIVND (reference sequence). The CDR3 is made up of 14 amino acids. With V trimmed by 6 bases and J by 6 bases, 4 bases remained unmatched. The CDR3: CASSTGQGSGELFF. CDR3 DNA: TGTGCCAGTAGCACGGGACAGGGGTCCGGGGAGCTGTTTTTT.

The chain has TRBV29-1 and TRBJ1-1; D is perhaps TRBD1 (6 bases). V was pared by 0 bases and J by 7 bases, with 12 bases between. Germline-derived CDR1 and CDR2 are SQVTM and ANQGSEA. This CDR3 is 13 amino acids long. The CDR3 reads CSVEDGGTYEAFF. Written as DNA, the CDR3 is TGCAGCGTTGAAGATGGGGGCACCTATGAAGCTTTCTTT. Supplemented by reference TRBV29-1 and TRBJ1-1, the full variable domain reads SAVISQKPSRDICQRGTSLTIQCQVDSQVTMMFWYRQQPGQSLTLIATANQGSEATYESGFVIDKFPISRPNLTFSTLTVSNMSPEDSSIYLCSVEDGGTYEAFFGQGTRLTVV.

This clone was seen only a few times. The chain has TRBV4-1 and TRBJ1-5; D unresolved. Germline CDR1 reads MGHRA; CDR2 reads YSYEKL. The CDR3 runs to 17 residues. Between the trimmed V and J ends, which lost 3 bases and 1 base, there was a span of 16 bases. The DNA for the CDR3 is TGCGCCAGCAGCCAGGTCCGGACCTGGGAGAGCAATCAGCCCCAGCATTTT. Translated: CASSQVRTWESNQPQHF.

This clone turned up a few times. The chain has TRBV4-3 and TRBJ1-2; the D gene is possibly TRBD1 (6 bases). Trimming removed 1 base at V and 6 bases at J, with 15 bases between. The CDR3 is made up of 15 amino acids. Germline CDR1 is LGHNA and CDR2 is YSLEER. CDR3 nucleotide sequence: TGCGCCAGCAGCCAAGCTTCTCTCTCAGGGGATGGCTACACCTTC. It encodes CASSQASLSGDGYTF.

The sample holds a few counts of this clone. The CDR3 loop reads CASSPAASGTDTQYF. The CDR3 nucleotides read TGTGCCAGCAGTCCGGCGGCTAGCGGGACAGATACGCAGTATTTT. V usage is TRBV6-6 and J usage is TRBJ2-3; 8 bases are a match to TRBD2. CDR1 MNHNY and CDR2 SVGAGI come from the germline V gene (reference sequence). Trimming removed 5 bases from V and 3 bases from J; junction bases left unmatched: 7. The CDR3 spans 15 residues.

About this clone: This same CDR3 is encoded by further DNA sequences in the sample. The genes are TRBV5-1 and TRBJ2-3; tentative D call: TRBD2 (5 bases). The CDR3 covers 14 residues. Germline lookup yields CDR1 SGHRS and CDR2 YFSETQ. The ends were cut back, 0 bases at V and 0 bases at J, with 5 bases in the middle. The CDR3 region is CASSLGLSTDTQYF. The CDR3 nucleotides read TGCGCCAGCAGCTTGGGACTAAGCACAGATACGCAGTATTTT.

This clone appeared a few times. V usage is TRBV7-9 and J usage is TRBJ2-5, with 13 bases that match TRBD2. CDR1 and CDR2 from the germline V gene are SEHNR and FQNEAQ (reference sequence). The CDR3 covers 17 residues. Unmatched junction bases numbered 10, after V lost 5 bases and J lost 4 bases. The CDR3 DNA sequence: TGTGCCAGCAGCATAGGACTAGCGGGGGAGGGGCGAGAGACCCAGTACTTC. Translation: CASSIGLAGEGRETQYF.